This T cell receptor (beta chain) was found in a study of T cells in Graves' hyperthyroidism and ophthalmopathy. The CDR3 regions of TCR beta were amplified from RNA transcripts. During a first-round RT-PCR of the TCR CDR3, the HTBI primer set was used. TCRdb reprocessed the multiplex PCR reads with MiXCR, giving one entry per CDR3 protein. Seen here are more than 300,000 distinct CDR3 sequences, 15% to 20% observed once, and the top ten hold around 40%. The CDR3 is made up of 16 amino acids. The junction had 13 bases not matched to a gene; V was cut back by 5 bases and J by 4 bases. CDR1 and CDR2 from the germline V gene are SEHNR and FQNEAQ (reference sequence). This clonotype was observed many times.

Sequenced material: blood. V is TRBV7-9 and J is TRBJ2-7; 8 positions match TRBD2. This receptor was identified in a man aged 18 to 29 with Graves' ophthalmopathy. The CDR3 DNA reads TGTGCCAGCAGCCCCGGGGGGGGTTACTCGGTGTACGAGCAGTACTTC. It yields the protein CASSPGGGYSVYEQYF. The entire variable domain, with the rest obtained from reference TRBV7-9 and TRBJ2-7, is as follows: DTGVSQNPRHKITKRGQNVTFRCDPISEHNRLYWYRQTLGQGPEFLTYFQNEAQLEKSRLLSDRFSAERPKGSFSTLEIQRTEQGDSAMYLCASSPGGGYSVYEQYFGPGTRLTVT.